This TCR beta chain was retrieved from a study of OX40 agonist ivuxolimab in advanced cancers. About the research overall: Cancers in dose escalation were hepatocellular, melanoma, renal cell and head and neck. Mean age 60 years, range roughly 20 to 85; around 80% male.

Sequenced by immunoSEQ multiplex PCR; TCRdb stores in-frame clones only, minus some. In the table there are 77,000 or so clones, 75% to 90% of which are singletons. Enrollment shut out patients with autoimmune disease history or systemic immunosuppression. Blood draws occurred at baseline, cycle 4 day 1, and cycle 7 day 1. The source was CD4+ or CD8+ T cells sorted from blood, collected in a trial of the OX40 agonist ivuxolimab. The source is an adult with an advanced solid tumor such as melanoma, head and neck, liver or kidney cancer.

The CDR3 protein is CASSEQGGYGYTF. CDR3 in DNA: TGCGCCAGCAGCGAACAGGGCGGCTATGGCTACACCTTC. V and J are TRBV5-1 and TRBJ1-2, with D maybe TRBD1 (6 bases). V lost 4 bases, J lost 4 bases, and 11 bases lay in between. The CDR3 runs 13 residues. From germline, CDR1 is SGHRS and CDR2 YFSETQ.